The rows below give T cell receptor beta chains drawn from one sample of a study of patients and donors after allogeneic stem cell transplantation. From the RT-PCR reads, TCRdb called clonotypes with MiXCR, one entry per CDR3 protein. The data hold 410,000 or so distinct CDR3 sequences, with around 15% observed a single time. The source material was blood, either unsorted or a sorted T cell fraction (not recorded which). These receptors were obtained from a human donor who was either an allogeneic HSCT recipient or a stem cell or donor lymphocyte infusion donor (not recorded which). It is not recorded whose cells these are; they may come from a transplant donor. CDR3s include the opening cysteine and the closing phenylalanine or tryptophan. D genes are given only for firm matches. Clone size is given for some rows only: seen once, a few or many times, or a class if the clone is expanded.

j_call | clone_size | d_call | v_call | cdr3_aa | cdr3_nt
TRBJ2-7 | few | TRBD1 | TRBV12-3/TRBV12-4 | CASSSSSLGGFEQYF | TGTGCCAGCAGTTCCTCCTCATTAGGGGGCTTCGAGCAGTACTTC
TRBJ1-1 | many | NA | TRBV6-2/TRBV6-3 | CASVESATEAFF | TGTGCCAGTGTTGAGTCGGCCACTGAAGCTTTCTTT
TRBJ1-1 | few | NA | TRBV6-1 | CASSARDGMNTEAFF | TGTGCCAGCAGTGCCCGGGACGGGATGAACACTGAAGCTTTCTTT
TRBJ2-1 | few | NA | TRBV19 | CASRFLGREQFF | TGTGCCAGTAGGTTCCTAGGGCGTGAGCAGTTCTTC
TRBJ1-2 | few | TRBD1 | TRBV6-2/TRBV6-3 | CASRDSGTGESSGYTF | TGTGCCAGCAGGGACTCTGGGACAGGGGAATCGAGTGGCTACACCTTC
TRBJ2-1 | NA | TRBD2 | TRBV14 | CASSRTSGYRGSYNEQFF | TGTGCCAGCAGCCGGACTAGCGGGTATAGAGGCTCCTACAATGAGCAGTTCTTC
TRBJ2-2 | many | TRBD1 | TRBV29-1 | CSGVGTGIAGELFF | TGCAGCGGTGTCGGGACAGGGATCGCCGGGGAGCTGTTTTTT
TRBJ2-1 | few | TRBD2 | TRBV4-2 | CASSQIQAGGQFF | TGTGCCAGCAGCCAAATTCAAGCGGGAGGGCAGTTCTTC
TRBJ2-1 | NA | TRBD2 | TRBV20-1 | CSAERERRDEQFF | TGCAGTGCAGAGCGGGAGAGGAGAGATGAGCAGTTCTTC
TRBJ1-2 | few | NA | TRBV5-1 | CASRGGMNYGYTF | TGCGCCAGCAGGGGGGGAATGAACTATGGCTACACCTTC
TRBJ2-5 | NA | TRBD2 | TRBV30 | CAWAKTSVRGETQYF | TGTGCCTGGGCGAAGACTAGCGTGCGCGGAGAGACCCAGTACTTC
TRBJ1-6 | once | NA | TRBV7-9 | CATSGTPEGSPLHF | TGTGCCACCTCGGGGACACCCGAAGGGTCACCCCTCCACTTT
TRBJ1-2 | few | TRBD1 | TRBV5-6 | CASSLFRGYDGYTF | TGTGCCAGCAGCCTCTTCAGGGGGTATGATGGCTACACCTTC
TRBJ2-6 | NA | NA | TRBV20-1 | CSAPDGSGANVLTF | TGCAGTGCTCCGGACGGCTCTGGGGCCAACGTCCTGACTTTC
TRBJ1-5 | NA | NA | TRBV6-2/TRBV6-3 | CASSYSNTGRGYRKKSNQPQHF | TGTGCCAGCAGTTACTCGAACACGGGTAGGGGTTACCGGAAGAAAAGCAATCAGCCCCAGCATTTT
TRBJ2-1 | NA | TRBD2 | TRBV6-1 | CASRASRDYYNEQFF | TGTGCCAGCAGGGCCTCCCGGGACTACTACAATGAGCAGTTCTTC
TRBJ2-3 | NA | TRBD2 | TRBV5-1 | CASSLGGSGGALDTQYF | TGCGCCAGCAGCTTGGGCGGCAGCGGGGGGGCATTAGATACGCAGTATTTT
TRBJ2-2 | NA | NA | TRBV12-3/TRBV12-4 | CASTGRENTGELFF | TGTGCCAGTACGGGGCGGGAGAACACCGGGGAGCTGTTTTTT
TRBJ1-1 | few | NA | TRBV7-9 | CASSLGSLRENTEAFF | TGTGCCAGCAGCTTGGGTTCCCTAAGGGAAAACACTGAAGCTTTCTTT
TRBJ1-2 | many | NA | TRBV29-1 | CSVEEGSSYGYTF | TGCAGCGTTGAAGAGGGGAGCAGCTATGGCTACACCTTC
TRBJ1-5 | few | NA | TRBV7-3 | CASSLSGAADSNQPQHF | TGTGCCAGCAGCTTAAGCGGGGCAGCCGATAGCAATCAGCCCCAGCATTTT
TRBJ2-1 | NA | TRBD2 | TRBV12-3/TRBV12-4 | CASSLAAGLAGGGNEQFF | TGTGCCAGCAGTTTAGCCGCGGGACTAGCGGGGGGTGGGAATGAGCAGTTCTTC
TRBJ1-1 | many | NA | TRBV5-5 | CASSLGVEAFF | TGTGCCAGCAGCTTAGGGGTGGAAGCTTTCTTT
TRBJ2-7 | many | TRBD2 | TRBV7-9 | CASSFHAGGSYEQYF | TGTGCCAGCAGCTTCCACGCGGGAGGCTCCTACGAGCAGTACTTC
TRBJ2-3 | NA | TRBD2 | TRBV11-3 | CASSLVSGSPTDTQYF | TGTGCCAGCAGCTTGGTTAGCGGGAGCCCGACAGATACGCAGTATTTT
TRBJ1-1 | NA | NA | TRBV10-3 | CAISDRWNTEAFF | TGTGCCATCAGCGACAGGTGGAACACTGAAGCTTTCTTT
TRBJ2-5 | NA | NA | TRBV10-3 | CAISPQGSETQYF | TGTGCCATCAGTCCACAGGGCTCGGAGACCCAGTACTTC
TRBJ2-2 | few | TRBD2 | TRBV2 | CASSEGGGDTGELFF | TGTGCCAGCAGTGAAGGCGGGGGGGACACCGGGGAGCTGTTTTTT
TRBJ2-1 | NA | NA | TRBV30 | CAWSVGGVEQFF | TGTGCCTGGAGTGTAGGGGGGGTCGAGCAGTTCTTC
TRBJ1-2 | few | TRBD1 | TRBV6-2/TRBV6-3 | CASSLPKDRVHGYTF | TGTGCCAGCAGTCTGCCCAAAGACAGGGTCCATGGCTACACCTTC
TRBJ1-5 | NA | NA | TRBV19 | CASLGGAGQPQHF | TGTGCCAGTCTGGGGGGGGCAGGTCAGCCCCAGCATTTT
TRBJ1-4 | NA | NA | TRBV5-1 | CASSLSSSVNEKLFF | TGCGCCAGCAGCTTGTCTAGCAGCGTCAATGAAAAACTGTTTTTT
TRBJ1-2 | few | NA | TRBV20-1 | CSARPTVPGYGYTF | TGCAGTGCAAGACCGACCGTCCCAGGGTATGGCTACACCTTC
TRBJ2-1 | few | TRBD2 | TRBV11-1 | CASSPNPGLAGVSSYNEQFF | TGTGCCAGCAGCCCAAACCCGGGACTAGCGGGAGTCAGCTCCTACAATGAGCAGTTCTTC
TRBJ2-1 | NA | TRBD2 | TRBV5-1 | CASSLGPMTSGRASVNEQFF | TGCGCCAGCAGCTTGGGTCCTATGACTAGCGGGAGGGCCTCGGTGAATGAGCAGTTCTTC
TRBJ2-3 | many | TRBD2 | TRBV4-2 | CASSQEALAGGSDTQYF | TGTGCCAGCAGCCAAGAGGCCCTAGCGGGAGGGTCAGATACGCAGTATTTT
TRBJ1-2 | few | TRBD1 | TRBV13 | CASSIQGRGIGYTF | TGTGCCAGCAGCATACAAGGCAGGGGGATCGGCTACACCTTC
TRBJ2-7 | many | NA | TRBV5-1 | CASSLGQALGEQYF | TGCGCCAGCAGCTTGGGGCAGGCCTTAGGAGAGCAGTACTTC
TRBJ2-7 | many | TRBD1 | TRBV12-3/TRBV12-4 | CASRPGQAYEQYF | TGTGCCAGCAGGCCGGGACAGGCATACGAGCAGTACTTC
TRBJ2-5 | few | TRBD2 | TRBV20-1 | CSATLAGGLQRETQYF | TGCAGTGCCACCCTAGCGGGAGGTCTCCAGCGGGAGACCCAGTACTTC
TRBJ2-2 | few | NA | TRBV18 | CASSPARPRANTGELFF | TGTGCCAGCTCACCCGCCCGACCCCGCGCGAACACCGGGGAGCTGTTTTTT
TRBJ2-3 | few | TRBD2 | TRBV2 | CASSYRTSGRALSADTQYF | TGTGCCAGCAGTTATAGGACTAGCGGGAGGGCATTGAGCGCAGATACGCAGTATTTT
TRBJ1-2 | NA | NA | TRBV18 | CASSPAEGGLVRYTF | TGTGCCAGCTCACCCGCAGAAGGCGGACTCGTTCGCTACACCTTC
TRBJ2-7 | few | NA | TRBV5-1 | CASSLGRAQQYF | TGCGCCAGCAGCTTGGGCAGGGCGCAGCAGTACTTC
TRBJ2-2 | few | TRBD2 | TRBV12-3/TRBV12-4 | CASLRTSGNTGELFF | TGTGCCAGCCTCCGGACTAGCGGGAACACCGGGGAGCTGTTTTTT
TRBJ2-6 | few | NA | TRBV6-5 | CASSYSDTVLDPGANVLTF | TGTGCCAGCAGTTACTCGGACACAGTCCTCGATCCTGGGGCCAACGTCCTGACTTTC
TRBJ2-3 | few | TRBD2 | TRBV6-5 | CASSYGAGGRTDTQYF | TGTGCCAGCAGTTACGGCGCGGGAGGGCGTACAGATACGCAGTATTTT